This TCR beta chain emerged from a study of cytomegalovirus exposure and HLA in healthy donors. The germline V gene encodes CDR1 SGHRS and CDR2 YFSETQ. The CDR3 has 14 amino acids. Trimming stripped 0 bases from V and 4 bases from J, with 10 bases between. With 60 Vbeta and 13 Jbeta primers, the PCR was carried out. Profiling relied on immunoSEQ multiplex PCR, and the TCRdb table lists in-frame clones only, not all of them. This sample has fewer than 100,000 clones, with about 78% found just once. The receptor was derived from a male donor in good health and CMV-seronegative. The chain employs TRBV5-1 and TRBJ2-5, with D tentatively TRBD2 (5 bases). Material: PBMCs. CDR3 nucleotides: TGCGCCAGCAGCTTGGCCCTCGAGGGAGAGACCCAGTACTTC. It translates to CASSLALEGETQYF.